What follows are 17 T cell receptor beta chains derived from one specimen sequenced in a study of radiotherapy plus CTLA-4 blockade in lung cancer. The repertoire was sequenced with immunoSEQ multiplex PCR; TCRdb's copy has only in-frame clones and lacks some. The sample yields fewer than 140,000 clones, roughly 84% seen once. The sample consisted of peripheral blood, taken from a patient treated with radiotherapy plus ipilimumab. The receptors derive from a human donor with non-small cell lung cancer that progressed on radiotherapy plus ipilimumab. Some clones in this sample may be carry-over from other donors' samples.

This clone was seen a few times. V usage is TRBV11-2 and J usage is TRBJ2-2, with D possibly being TRBD1 or TRBD2 (6 bases each). This CDR3 is built from 16 residues. V was clipped by 1 base and J by 5 bases, with 14 bases between them. Germline CDR1 and CDR2: SGHAT and FQNNGV. The CDR3 reads CASSLALARGTGELFF. The CDR3, as DNA: TGTGCCAGCAGCTTAGCGCTAGCGAGGGGGACCGGGGAGCTGTTTTTT.

The gene calls are TRBV2 and TRBJ2-2; a possible D gene is TRBD1 (5 bases). The CDR3 runs to 16 residues. The ends were cut back, 6 bases at V and 5 bases at J, with 19 bases in the middle. From germline, CDR1 is SNHLY and CDR2 FYNNEI. CDR3: CASRPPGLGQTGELFF. CDR3 nucleotides: TGTGCCAGCAGGCCCCCGGGCCTAGGACAAACCGGGGAGCTGTTTTTT.

The chain carries TRBV11-2 and TRBJ2-2; no clear D. The V and J ends lost 2 bases and 10 bases respectively, with 8 bases between them. The V gene's germline CDR1 is SGHAT and CDR2 FQNNGV. There are 12 residues in the CDR3. CDR3 residues: CASSLRFAELFF. In nucleotides, the CDR3 is TGTGCCAGCAGCTTACGATTTGCGGAGCTGTTTTTT.

V usage is TRBV4-3 and J usage is TRBJ2-3; 8 bases align to TRBD2. The ends lost 2 bases at V and 0 bases at J; junction bases unmatched: 7. Germline lookup yields CDR1 LGHNA and CDR2 YSLEER. The CDR3 runs 17 residues. Here the CDR3 reads CASSQRRGGLSTDTQYF. The CDR3 coding sequence is TGCGCCAGCAGCCAACGCCGCGGGGGGCTGAGCACAGATACGCAGTATTTT.

This clone was found a few times. As DNA, the CDR3 is TGTGCCAGCAGCCAAGATGCAGGGGTAAGTGGCTACACCTTC. Protein: CASSQDAGVSGYTF. The V and J genes are TRBV4-2 and TRBJ1-2, with D tentatively TRBD1 (6 bases). V was clipped by 0 bases and J by 7 bases, with 12 bases between them. The V gene's germline CDR1 is LGHNA and CDR2 YNFKEQ. This CDR3 is built from 14 residues.

This chain connects TRBV6-6 to TRBJ1-6; D is uncertain. V was clipped by 2 bases and J by 7 bases, with 9 bases between them. Germline loops: CDR1 MNHNY, CDR2 SVGAGI (reference sequence). The CDR3 spans 14 residues. The CDR3 spells CASSYGSRNSPLHF. CDR3 nucleotides: TGTGCCAGCAGTTACGGGTCCCGGAATTCACCCCTCCACTTT.

The chain joins TRBV9 to TRBJ2-3, with D possibly being TRBD1 (6 bases). V lost 3 bases and J 3 bases, leaving 14 bases between the germline ends. Germline loops: CDR1 SGDLS, CDR2 YYNGEE. There are 15 residues in the CDR3. DNA for the CDR3: TGTGCCAGCAGCGCCGGACAGTTTGCAACAGATACGCAGTATTTT. This translates into CASSAGQFATDTQYF.

This chain uses TRBV4-2 with TRBJ1-2; D is possibly TRBD1 (6 bases). V was clipped by 0 bases and J by 6 bases, with 14 bases between them. There are 15 residues in the CDR3. Per the germline V gene, CDR1 is LGHNA and CDR2 is YNFKEQ. CDR3 DNA sequence: TGTGCCAGCAGCCAAGATCGGGGGCGCGCGGATGGCTACACCTTC. This translates into CASSQDRGRADGYTF.

The chain employs TRBV4-2 and TRBJ1-5; unclear D gene. This CDR3 is 15 amino acids long. Germline values: CDR1 LGHNA, CDR2 YNFKEQ. Between the trimmed V and J ends, which lost 5 bases and 0 bases, there was a span of 11 bases. This CDR3 is CASSYTAFSNQPQHF. DNA of the CDR3: TGTGCCAGCAGCTATACCGCGTTTAGCAATCAGCCCCAGCATTTT.

The chain combines TRBV5-1 with TRBJ1-4; D may be TRBD1 (6 bases). This CDR3 has 16 residues. In germline, CDR1 is SGHRS, CDR2 YFSETQ. The V end lost 4 bases, the J end lost 6 bases, and 19 bases lay between the germline ends. CDR3 region: CASSQLPTGLDEKLFF. In nucleotides, the CDR3 is TGCGCCAGCAGCCAATTACCCACAGGGCTAGATGAAAAACTGTTTTTT.

A few counts support this clone. The chain joins TRBV28 to TRBJ1-2; possible D gene TRBD1, 6 bases. Trimming stripped 7 bases from V and 1 base from J, with 19 bases between. CDR3 length: 16 residues. CDR1 is MDHEN, CDR2 SYDVKM, per germline. The CDR3 loop reads CASIRRGHPYNYGYTF. CDR3 DNA: TGTGCCAGCATTCGTAGGGGACACCCTTATAACTATGGCTACACCTTC.

In its sample, this clone was seen once. The rearrangement joins TRBV9 to TRBJ2-1, with D unresolved. CDR3 length: 12 residues. The germline V gene has CDR1 SGDLS and CDR2 YYNGEE. V was pared by 3 bases and J by 12 bases, with 13 bases between. CDR3 region: CASSAQIGVQFF. Here the CDR3 DNA reads TGTGCCAGCAGCGCCCAGATTGGAGTGCAGTTCTTC. Using reference TRBV9 and TRBJ2-1 for the parts outside the CDR3, the full variable domain is DSGVTQTPKHLITATGQRVTLRCSPRSGDLSVYWYQQSLDQGLQFLIQYYNGEERAKGNILERFSAQQFPDLHSELNLSSLELGDSALYFCASSAQIGVQFFGPGTRLTVL.

V gene TRBV7-9 combines with J gene TRBJ1-1; 7 bases map to TRBD1. CDR3 length: 14 amino acids. V lost 5 bases and J lost 4; bases outside the gene matches: 7. Germline-derived CDR1 and CDR2 are SEHNR and FQNEAQ (reference sequence). The CDR3 here is CASSTGTVPTEAFF. CDR3 bases: TGTGCCAGCAGCACCGGGACAGTACCCACTGAAGCTTTCTTT. The full variable domain, in which reference TRBV7-9 and TRBJ1-1 provide the parts outside the CDR3, is DTGVSQNPRHKITKRGQNVTFRCDPISEHNRLYWYRQTLGQGPEFLTYFQNEAQLEKSRLLSDRFSAERPKGSFSTLEIQRTEQGDSAMYLCASSTGTVPTEAFFGQGTRLTVV.

The chain employs TRBV10-3 and TRBJ2-5, with D possibly being TRBD2 (6 bases). The CDR3 has 13 residues. V gave up 9 bases and J gave up 1 base, with 12 bases separating them. Germline values: CDR1 ENHRY, CDR2 SYGVKD. CDR3 loop: CAITRDFQETQYF. The CDR3 DNA sequence: TGTGCCATAACCCGGGACTTCCAAGAGACCCAGTACTTC.

The J gene is TRBJ1-2, the V gene TRBV5-5; no clear D gene. The ends were cut back, 2 bases at V and 7 bases at J, with 12 bases in the middle. The CDR3 loop spans 13 amino acids. CDR1 and CDR2 (germline): SGHKS, YYEKEE (reference sequence). CDR3 sequence (DNA): TGTGCCAGCAGCTTCCCCTCAGGACCTGGCTACACCTTC. Protein sequence: CASSFPSGPGYTF. Looking up the rest from reference TRBV5-5 and TRBJ1-2 gives the full variable domain: DAGVTQSPTHLIKTRGQQVTLRCSPISGHKSVSWYQQVLGQGPQFIFQYYEKEERGRGNFPDRFSARQFPNYSSELNVNALLLGDSALYLCASSFPSGPGYTFGSGTRLTVV.

This chain connects TRBV4-2 to TRBJ2-1, with D perhaps TRBD2 (6 bases). The ends were cut back, 5 bases at V and 1 base at J, with 18 bases in the middle. This CDR3 is 17 amino acids long. Germline CDR1 LGHNA, CDR2 YNFKEQ. The CDR3 DNA sequence: TGTGCCAGCAGCGAGGACATAAGCGGGTTGTCCTACAATGAGCAGTTCTTC. Its translation: CASSEDISGLSYNEQFF.

This clone was observed a handful of times. The V gene is TRBV27, the J gene TRBJ2-5, with 7 bases that match TRBD2. V lost 3 bases to trimming and J lost 5 bases; unmatched junction nucleotides: 6. Germline V gives CDR1 MNHEY, CDR2 SMNVEV (reference sequence). CDR3 size: 14 residues. Here the CDR3 reads CASSFGGEGETQYF. CDR3 coding DNA: TGTGCCAGCAGTTTTGGGGGGGAGGGGGAGACCCAGTACTTC.